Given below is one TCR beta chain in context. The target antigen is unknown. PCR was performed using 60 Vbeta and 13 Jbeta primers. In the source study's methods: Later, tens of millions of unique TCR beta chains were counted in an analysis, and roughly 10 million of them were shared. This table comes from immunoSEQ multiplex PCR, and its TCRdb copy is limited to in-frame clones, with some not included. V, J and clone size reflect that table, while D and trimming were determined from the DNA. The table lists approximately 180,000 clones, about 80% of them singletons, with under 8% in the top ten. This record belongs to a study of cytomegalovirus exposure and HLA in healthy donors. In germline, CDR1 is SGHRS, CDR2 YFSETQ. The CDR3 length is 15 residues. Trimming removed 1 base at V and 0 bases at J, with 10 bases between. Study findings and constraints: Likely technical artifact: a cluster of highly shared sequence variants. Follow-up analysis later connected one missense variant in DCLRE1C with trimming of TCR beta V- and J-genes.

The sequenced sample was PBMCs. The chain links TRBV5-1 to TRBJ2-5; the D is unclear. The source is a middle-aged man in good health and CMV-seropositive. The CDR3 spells CASSLSTANQETQYF. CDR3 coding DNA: TGCGCCAGCAGCTTGAGCACAGCCAACCAAGAGACCCAGTACTTC.